The 11 T cell receptor beta chains presented below share a single source sample, sequenced in a study of regulatory and conventional T cells in RAG deficiency. Blood CD4+ CD25-low CD127-high conventional T cells supplied the genomic DNA template. Clones were read by immunoSEQ multiplex PCR, and TCRdb kept only the in-frame ones, dropping some. The repertoire includes tens of thousands of clones, approximately 96% of them detected once, and 0.35% sits in the top ten. These data also formed part of another study, on regulatory T cells. That publication notes: The primer mix had 52 TRBV and 13 TRBJ primers.

The sequenced sample consisted of CD25- CD4+ T cells sorted from blood. The source of these receptors is a human donor in good health.

This chain uses TRBV25-1 with TRBJ1-1, with 9 bases fitting TRBD1. Per the germline V gene, CDR1 is MGHDK and CDR2 is SYGVNS. CDR3 length equals 16 residues. Unmatched junction bases numbered 15, after V lost 3 bases and J lost 10 bases. The CDR3 region has the DNA TGTGCCAGCAGTGAGCCCTTACGGACAGGGGTTGTGAGAGCTTTCTTT. It specifies CASSEPLRTGVVRAFF.

The table lists this clone with a count of one. The V and J genes are TRBV19 and TRBJ1-2; tentative D call: TRBD1 (5 bases). This CDR3 has 14 amino acids. Germline assignment: CDR1 LNHDA and CDR2 SQIVND (reference sequence). Trimming took 2 bases from V and 2 from J, leaving 9 bases between them. DNA of the CDR3: TGTGCCAGTAGTATAAGCCGACAGAACTATGGCTACACCTTC. It yields the protein CASSISRQNYGYTF.

This chain joins TRBV6-5 and TRBJ1-1, with 8 bases lining up with TRBD1. The ends lost 1 base at V and 5 bases at J; junction bases unmatched: 9. The CDR3 extends over 16 amino acids. Germline V CDR1 and CDR2: MNHEY, SVGAGI. The CDR3 sequence is CASSYYPGQGGTEAFF. The CDR3 DNA reads TGTGCCAGCAGTTACTATCCCGGACAGGGAGGTACTGAAGCTTTCTTT.

CDR3 in DNA: TGTGCCAGTAGTATAGAATCCGTCGGAGTCACTGAAGCTTTCTTT. This translates into CASSIESVGVTEAFF. This chain uses TRBV19 with TRBJ1-1, with unresolved D. Trimming took off 0 bases at V and 4 bases at J, with 12 bases between the two ends. CDR1 and CDR2 from the germline V gene are LNHDA and SQIVND (reference sequence). CDR3 size: 15 residues.

The rearrangement links TRBV6-1 to TRBJ2-7, with D perhaps matching TRBD2 (6 bases). The V end was cut by 6 bases, the J end by 2 bases, with 14 bases between. Germline V gene sequence: CDR1 MNHNS, CDR2 SASEGT. CDR3 length equals 14 residues. CDR3 region: CASRSRGGPYEQYF. In DNA, the CDR3 is TGTGCCAGCAGATCTAGGGGAGGCCCCTACGAGCAGTACTTC.

CDR3 residues: CASSLRMPGLGSDEQFF. Here the CDR3 DNA reads TGTGCCAGCAGCTTACGTATGCCGGGGTTAGGGAGCGATGAGCAGTTCTTC. V gene TRBV5-8 combines with J gene TRBJ2-1, with a possible D match to TRBD2 (5 bases). Trimming shortened V by 2 bases and J by 8 bases, and 23 bases separated the two germline ends. This CDR3 has 17 amino acids. The germline V gene encodes CDR1 SGHTS and CDR2 YDEGEE.

The rearrangement links TRBV19 to TRBJ1-5, with TRBD1 matching over 9 bases. Germline V CDR1 and CDR2: LNHDA, SQIVND (reference sequence). V shed 3 bases, J shed 2 bases, and the junction held 11 bases outside the gene matches. The CDR3 runs to 18 residues. The CDR3 region is CASSMGTGNTIGNQPQHF. As DNA, the CDR3 is TGTGCCAGTAGTATGGGGACAGGGAATACGATAGGCAATCAGCCCCAGCATTTT.

Only one count was recorded for this clone. The rearrangement uses TRBV5-1 and TRBJ1-1; 8 nucleotides align to TRBD1. This CDR3 has 14 residues. Germline V gene data show CDR1 as SGHRS and CDR2 as YFSETQ. J gave up 7 bases and V 1 base, and 6 bases lay outside the gene matches. The CDR3 spells CASSLMGGTGEAFF. DNA for the CDR3: TGCGCCAGCAGCTTGATGGGAGGGACAGGTGAAGCTTTCTTT.

The rearrangement uses TRBV19 and TRBJ1-2; the match to TRBD1 covers 7 bases. This CDR3 spans 14 amino acids. V dropped 5 bases and J dropped 4; count of bases not matched to a gene: 7. Per germline, CDR1 LNHDA and CDR2 SQIVND (reference sequence). Here the CDR3 reads CASSVTGWSYGYTF. The CDR3, as DNA: TGTGCCAGTAGTGTGACAGGGTGGTCCTATGGCTACACCTTC. The whole variable domain, filled in from reference TRBV19 and TRBJ1-2, reads DGGITQSPKYLFRKEGQNVTLSCEQNLNHDAMYWYRQDPGQGLRLIYYSQIVNDFQKGDIAEGYSVSREKKESFPLTVTSAQKNPTAFYLCASSVTGWSYGYTFGSGTRLTVV.

The rearrangement links TRBV5-1 to TRBJ2-7, with D perhaps TRBD2 (5 bases). The V gene's germline CDR1 is SGHRS and CDR2 YFSETQ. CDR3 length: 14 amino acids. Trimming pared 0 bases from V and 2 bases from J, leaving 9 bases between. The CDR3 loop reads CASSLGTEAYEQYF. CDR3 in DNA: TGCGCCAGCAGCTTGGGGACGGAGGCCTACGAGCAGTACTTC.

The rearrangement uses TRBV6-5 and TRBJ1-2; 9 positions agree with TRBD1. Looked up from germline, CDR1 is MNHEY and CDR2 is SVGAGI. This CDR3 contains 14 residues. V lost 5 bases to trimming and J lost 3 bases; unmatched junction nucleotides: 4. Written as DNA, the CDR3 is TGTGCCAGCAGTGGGACAGGGCGACACTATGGCTACACCTTC. Its translation: CASSGTGRHYGYTF.